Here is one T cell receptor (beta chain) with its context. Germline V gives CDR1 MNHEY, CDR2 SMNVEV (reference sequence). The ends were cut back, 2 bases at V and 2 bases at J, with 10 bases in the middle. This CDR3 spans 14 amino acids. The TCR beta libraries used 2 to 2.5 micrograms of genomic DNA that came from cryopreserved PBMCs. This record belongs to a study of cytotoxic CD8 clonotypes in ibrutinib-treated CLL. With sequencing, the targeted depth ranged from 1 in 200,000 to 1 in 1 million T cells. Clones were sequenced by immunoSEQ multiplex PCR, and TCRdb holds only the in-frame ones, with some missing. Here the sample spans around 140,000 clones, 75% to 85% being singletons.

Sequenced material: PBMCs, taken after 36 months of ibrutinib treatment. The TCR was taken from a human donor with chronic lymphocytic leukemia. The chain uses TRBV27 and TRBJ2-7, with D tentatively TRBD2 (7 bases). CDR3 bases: TGTGCCAGCAGTTTAAGGGGGGGTCCCTACGAGCAGTACTTC. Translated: CASSLRGGPYEQYF.